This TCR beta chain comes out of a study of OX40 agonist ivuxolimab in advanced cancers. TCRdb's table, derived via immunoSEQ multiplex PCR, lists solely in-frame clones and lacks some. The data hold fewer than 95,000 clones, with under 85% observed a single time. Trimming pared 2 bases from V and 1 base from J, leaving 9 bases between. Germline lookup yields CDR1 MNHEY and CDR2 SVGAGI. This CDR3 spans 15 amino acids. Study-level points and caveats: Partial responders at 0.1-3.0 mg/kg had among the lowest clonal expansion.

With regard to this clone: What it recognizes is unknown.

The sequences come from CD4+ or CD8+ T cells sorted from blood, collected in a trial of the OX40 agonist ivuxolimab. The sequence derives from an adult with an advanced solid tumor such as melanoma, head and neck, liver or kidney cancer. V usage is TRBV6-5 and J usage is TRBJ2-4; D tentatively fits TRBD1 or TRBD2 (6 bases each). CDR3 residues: CASSYEGGAKNIQYF. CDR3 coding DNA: TGTGCCAGCAGTTACGAGGGGGGTGCCAAAAACATTCAGTACTTC.